This T cell receptor beta chain comes out of a study of response to subunit inactivated influenza vaccine (dated by TCRdb to the late 2010s). Describing the broader study: Deep quantitative profiling of the T cell receptor repertoire was used in the study to follow responses to a trivalent subunit inactivated influenza vaccine.

Notes on this clonotype: It lacks a known antigen. No much larger clone exists at a distance of one base, and base qualities are not known.

Here is what the overall study found, with its caveats: The authors proposed that each seasonal influenza vaccination may bring in only a limited number of new T cells.

The protocol used for the library was RT-PCR. Sequencing was performed on an Illumina HiSeq 2500. In-frame beta chains were kept once TCRdb had trimmed the public reads at Q25 with fastp and called clones with MiXCR. Identical CDR3 proteins give one entry, which carries the most common genes and DNA. Within this sample are around 200,000 distinct CDR3 sequences, with about 10% of them counted one time only. The ten biggest clones cover under 13% of the sample. The material sequenced was non-naive T cells sorted from PBMCs, taken on the day of vaccination. What this sample's cell subset or site label stands for: memory T cell fraction. This TCR came from a man aged 45-65 years who received an inactivated influenza vaccine. Donor details come from another sample of the same person, matched by shared clones.

At the DNA level, the sequence is TGTGCCAGCAGCCACAGTTTCTCTGGAAACACCATATATTTT. This sequence encodes CASSHSFSGNTIYF. The V and J segments used are TRBV7-9 and TRBJ1-3, with no D gene named confidently. The V end loses 5 bases and the J end loses 0 bases, and a stretch of 8 bases separates them. For CDR1 and CDR2, the germline V gene (reference sequence) lists SEHNR and FQNEAQ. The CDR3 runs 14 amino acids, cysteine and phenylalanine included. The read is trimmed to its CDR3 DNA, 42 bases read in frame from base 1.